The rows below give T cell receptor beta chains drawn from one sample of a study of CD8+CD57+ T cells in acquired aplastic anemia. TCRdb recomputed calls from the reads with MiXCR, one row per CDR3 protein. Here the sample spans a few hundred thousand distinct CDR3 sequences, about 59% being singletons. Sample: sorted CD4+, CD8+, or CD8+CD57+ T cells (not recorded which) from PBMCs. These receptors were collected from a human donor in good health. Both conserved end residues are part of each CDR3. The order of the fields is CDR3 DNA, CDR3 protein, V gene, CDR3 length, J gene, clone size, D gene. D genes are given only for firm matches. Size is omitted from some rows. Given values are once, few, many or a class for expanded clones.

TGTGCCAGCAGCTTGCGGAGCTTTGAGCAGTACTTC | CASSLRSFEQYF | TRBV5-6 | 12 | TRBJ2-7 | - | -
TGTGCCAGCAGCTTGGGACTGTCGGAAACCGGGGAGCTGTTTTTT | CASSLGLSETGELFF | TRBV7-9 | 15 | TRBJ2-2 | - | -
TGTGCCAGCAGCTTAGCGGTCAATCAGCCCCAGCATTTT | CASSLAVNQPQHF | TRBV7-8 | 13 | TRBJ1-5 | few | -
TGTGCCAGTGGCCTATGGCAGGTTGCGTTCTTT | CASGLWQVAFF | TRBV2 | 11 | TRBJ1-1 | few | -
TGTGCCAGCAGCTTAGCGCACGGGACGAACACTGAAGCTTTCTTT | CASSLAHGTNTEAFF | TRBV7-2 | 15 | TRBJ1-1 | - | -
TGTGCCAGCAGTGAATCCGGGGACAGCTCCTACGAGCAGTACTTC | CASSESGDSSYEQYF | TRBV6-1 | 15 | TRBJ2-7 | many | TRBD1
TGCGCCAGCAGCTTGGCCAGGGCAAGCACTGAAGCTTTCTTT | CASSLARASTEAFF | TRBV5-1 | 14 | TRBJ1-1 | - | -
TGCAGCGCCCCCATTAGCGGGGGGATGAATGAGCAGTTCTTC | CSAPISGGMNEQFF | TRBV29-1 | 14 | TRBJ2-1 | once | TRBD2
TGTGCCAGCAGTGCACAGGGGGATACGCAGTATTTT | CASSAQGDTQYF | TRBV2 | 12 | TRBJ2-3 | - | TRBD1
TGTGCCAGCAGCTTAGCGCCAGGGAGCGGGTTCTTC | CASSLAPGSGFF | TRBV7-9 | 12 | TRBJ2-1 | - | -
TGTGCCACCAGTGTCCAATCAGGGACCCAAGAGACCCAGTACTTC | CATSVQSGTQETQYF | TRBV24-1 | 15 | TRBJ2-5 | - | -
TGTGCCAGCAGCTTGGGTTCACGAGGGACTGAAGCTTTCTTT | CASSLGSRGTEAFF | TRBV5-6 | 14 | TRBJ1-1 | few | -
TGTGCCAGCAGTTTAAGCGGGGTCTTGGAAGATACGCAGTATTTT | CASSLSGVLEDTQYF | TRBV12-3/TRBV12-4 | 15 | TRBJ2-3 | - | TRBD2
TGTGCCACCAGCAGGGCGGACCCCAGCGGCTACACCTTC | CATSRADPSGYTF | TRBV15 | 13 | TRBJ1-2 | - | -
TGCGCCAGCAGCGATCGACTAGCGGGTTACACCGGGGAGCTGTTTTTT | CASSDRLAGYTGELFF | TRBV4-1 | 16 | TRBJ2-2 | many | TRBD2
TGTGCCAGCACCCTCGGTCGGAGCCGTAATCAGCCCCAGCATTTT | CASTLGRSRNQPQHF | TRBV2 | 15 | TRBJ1-5 | - | -
TGCAGTGCTAGAGATCTGCAGATGAACACAGATACGCAGTATTTT | CSARDLQMNTDTQYF | TRBV20-1 | 15 | TRBJ2-3 | - | -
TGTGCCAGCGCCAACCCGGGGGGCACTGAAGCTTTCTTT | CASANPGGTEAFF | TRBV2 | 13 | TRBJ1-1 | - | -
TGCAGTGCTAGAGGGACTTCGGGGTTGGAGACCCAGTACTTC | CSARGTSGLETQYF | TRBV20-1 | 14 | TRBJ2-5 | once | -
TGTGCCAGCAGCTTAGAATTCCAGGGAAAGGGGAGAAACACCATATATTTT | CASSLEFQGKGRNTIYF | TRBV7-9 | 17 | TRBJ1-3 | - | -
TGTGCCAGCAGCGTCCCCGGTATAACGGAGACCCAGTACTTC | CASSVPGITETQYF | TRBV7-2 | 14 | TRBJ2-5 | - | -
- | CAISSVYFCASTPGVYEQYF | TRBV10-3 | 20 | TRBJ2-7 | - | -
TGCAGCGTTGGTGATTACGCCTTC | CSVGDYAF | TRBV29-1 | 8 | TRBJ1-2 | once | -
TGTGCCAGCAGCTTAGTTTTAGGAGCGGGGGGGCCAGATACGCAGTATTTT | CASSLVLGAGGPDTQYF | TRBV11-3 | 17 | TRBJ2-3 | many | TRBD2
TGCAGTGCCCCTGGGGGGGGGGGACAGGGTTGGCAGACCCAGTACTTC | CSAPGGGGQGWQTQYF | TRBV20-1 | 16 | TRBJ2-5 | - | TRBD1
TGTGCCAGCAGCTTTAGCGGGCAAGAGACCCAGTACTTC | CASSFSGQETQYF | TRBV7-2 | 13 | TRBJ2-5 | - | TRBD2
TGCAGTGCTAAGGGACAGCAGAACACTGAAGCTTTCTTT | CSAKGQQNTEAFF | TRBV20-1 | 13 | TRBJ1-1 | many | TRBD1
TGTGCCACCAGTGACCCGGAACCCGAGCTGCTTGGTACGCAGTATTTT | CATSDPEPELLGTQYF | TRBV24-1 | 16 | TRBJ2-3 | - | -
TGTGCCAGTAGTATCGGGACAGCCGGCAGCACTGAAGCTTTCTTT | CASSIGTAGSTEAFF | TRBV19 | 15 | TRBJ1-1 | - | TRBD1
TGTGCCATCAGTGAGCTACAGGGCCCCAACACTGAAGCTTTCTTT | CAISELQGPNTEAFF | TRBV10-3 | 15 | TRBJ1-1 | - | -
TGTGCCACCAGCTCAACCGCGGGGGGGGCCTCCGAGCAGTACTTC | CATSSTAGGASEQYF | TRBV15 | 15 | TRBJ2-7 | - | TRBD2
TGTGCTAGCAGCTTACAAGCGGGGGGGTACAATGAGCAGTTCTTC | CASSLQAGGYNEQFF | TRBV7-7 | 15 | TRBJ2-1 | - | TRBD2
TGTGCCAGCAGCTTAGGCCTAGCGGGGATCTACGGGGCCAACGTCCTGACTTTC | CASSLGLAGIYGANVLTF | TRBV7-7 | 18 | TRBJ2-6 | - | TRBD2
TGTGCCAGCAGAAACTCCGGGACAGAAGCTTTCTTT | CASRNSGTEAFF | TRBV7-9 | 12 | TRBJ1-1 | - | -
TGTGCCAGCAGCTTAGTGCGGGCAGGGCTTTCTACCGGGGAGCTGTTTTTT | CASSLVRAGLSTGELFF | TRBV7-3 | 17 | TRBJ2-2 | many | -
TGCGCCAGCAGCCAAAGCCGAACCAGGGGAGAGACCCAGTACTTC | CASSQSRTRGETQYF | TRBV4-3 | 15 | TRBJ2-5 | many | -
TGCGCCAGCAGCACAGGGTTCGAGCAGTACTTC | CASSTGFEQYF | TRBV10-1 | 11 | TRBJ2-7 | - | -
TGCAGTTTAGGCCCTAGCGGGAGCGACGAGCAGTACTTC | CSLGPSGSDEQYF | TRBV20-1 | 13 | TRBJ2-7 | - | TRBD2
TGTGCCAGCAGCGCCGGGCCGGGGTTCCGAGGAAACACCATATATTTT | CASSAGPGFRGNTIYF | TRBV7-6 | 16 | TRBJ1-3 | - | -